Each of the 20 T cell receptor beta chains below was sequenced from the same sample in a study of blood T cell repertoires in COVID-19 (dated by TCRdb to the early 2020s). Library method: the immunoSEQ multiplex PCR assay. The table was pulled from immuneACCESS by TCRdb, which kept in-frame rearrangements only. Such tables lose some clones; where checked, under half of the loss comes from unresolved V genes, and the rest has no known cause. The sample table contains around 190,000 clones; only one count was recorded for around four fifths of them. The ten largest clones add up to 6.5% of the sample. Sequencing was done on a sample of peripheral blood. These receptors originate from a man between 65 and 85 years old with active or convalescent COVID-19.

This clone has only one observation. This chain joins TRBV5-8 and TRBJ2-3, with D possibly TRBD2 on 6 matching bases. CDR3 size: 14 residues. Germline CDR1 is SGHTS and CDR2 is YDEGEE. V shed 7 bases and J shed 3 bases, with 15 bases lying between them. The CDR3 DNA sequence: TGTGCCAGCTCTCTTCGCGGGACGACAGATACGCAGTATTTT. It specifies CASSLRGTTDTQYF.

This chain joins TRBV7-9 and TRBJ2-2; TRBD1 agrees at 7 bases. The length of the CDR3 is 14 residues. V was clipped by 3 bases and J by 4 bases; unmatched bases: 2. Per germline, CDR1 SEHNR and CDR2 FQNEAQ (reference sequence). The CDR3 loop is CASSLGQSTGELFF. In nucleotides, the CDR3 is TGTGCCAGCAGCTTGGGACAGTCCACCGGGGAGCTGTTTTTT. Variable domain in full (rest from reference TRBV7-9 and TRBJ2-2): DTGVSQNPRHKITKRGQNVTFRCDPISEHNRLYWYRQTLGQGPEFLTYFQNEAQLEKSRLLSDRFSAERPKGSFSTLEIQRTEQGDSAMYLCASSLGQSTGELFFGEGSRLTVL.

V and J are TRBV18 and TRBJ2-5; TRBD1 is a possible D gene (6 bases). Trimming shortened V by 3 bases and J by 5 bases, and 16 bases separated the two germline ends. The V gene's germline CDR1 is KGHSH and CDR2 LQKENI. The CDR3 is made up of 15 amino acids. As DNA, the CDR3 is TGTGCCAGCTCACCGCCGAACAGGGCAGAGGAGACCCAGTACTTC. Translated: CASSPPNRAEETQYF.

This clone was observed a handful of times. The V and J genes are TRBV18 and TRBJ2-5, with 7 positions matching TRBD1. Losses at the gene ends were 3 bases for V and 3 bases for J; bases not matched to a gene: 1. The CDR3 has 13 amino acids. CDR1 is KGHSH, CDR2 LQKENI, per germline. CDR3 nucleotides: TGTGCCAGCTCACCCGGACAGGAAGAGACCCAGTACTTC. This codes for CASSPGQEETQYF.

This clone was counted at least ten times. This rearrangement joins TRBV2 to TRBJ1-3; D is possibly TRBD1 (6 bases). CDR3 length equals 17 residues. V was clipped by 11 bases and J by 0 bases, with 23 bases between them. Germline CDR1 reads SNHLY; CDR2 reads FYNNEI. Here the CDR3 DNA reads TGTGCCGGCTACACCGATCGACAGGTCCGCTCTGGAAACACCATATATTTT. It yields the protein CAGYTDRQVRSGNTIYF.

This clone has only one observation. The CDR3 region is CASSLAGQGHGYTF. The DNA of the CDR3 is TGTGCCAGCAGCTTGGCGGGACAGGGGCATGGCTACACCTTC. This sequence joins TRBV11-1 and TRBJ1-2; 10 nucleotides line up with TRBD1. Germline-derived CDR1 and CDR2 are SGHAT and FQDESV (reference sequence). Losses at the gene ends were 3 bases for V and 6 bases for J; bases not matched to a gene: 4. The CDR3 is made up of 14 amino acids.

The chain joins TRBV6-5 to TRBJ1-5; D is uncertain. The CDR3 is 15 residues long. Germline CDR1 is MNHEY and CDR2 is SVGAGI. The V end was cut by 5 bases, the J end by 0 bases, with 11 bases between. CDR3 nucleotides: TGTGCCAGCAGTCTCGGGGAGTATAGCAATCAGCCCCAGCATTTT. It yields the protein CASSLGEYSNQPQHF.

This clone was counted once. V is TRBV7-2 and J is TRBJ1-6; D remains ambiguous. The CDR3 length is 16 residues. Between the trimmed V and J ends, which lost 5 bases and 0 bases, there was a span of 11 bases. Germline V gene sequence: CDR1 SGHTA, CDR2 FQGNSA. The CDR3 spells CASSPPGSSYNSPLHF. In DNA, the CDR3 is TGTGCCAGCAGCCCGCCGGGGAGCTCCTATAATTCACCCCTCCACTTT.

The chain recombines TRBV2 with TRBJ2-1, with 7 bases fitting TRBD1. The ends lost 10 bases at V and 7 bases at J; junction bases unmatched: 10. This CDR3 is 13 amino acids long. Germline V lookup: CDR1 SNHLY, CDR2 FYNNEI. The CDR3 protein is CATKEGAFNEQFF. The CDR3 coding sequence is TGTGCCACCAAAGAGGGGGCCTTTAATGAGCAGTTCTTC.

This clone has a single count. The CDR3 here is CASSIPPSMRRNEQFF. CDR3 bases: TGTGCCAGTAGTATACCTCCGAGTATGAGGAGGAATGAGCAGTTCTTC. This sequence joins TRBV19 and TRBJ2-1; D perhaps matches TRBD2 (5 bases). The CDR3 covers 16 residues. V lost 2 bases, J lost 7 bases, and 18 bases lay in between. Germline assignment: CDR1 LNHDA and CDR2 SQIVND (reference sequence).

This sequence joins TRBV2 and TRBJ1-1; maybe TRBD1 (6 bases). Trimming cost V 6 bases and J 1 base, with 12 bases left between them. This CDR3 region has 14 residues. Germline lookup yields CDR1 SNHLY and CDR2 FYNNEI. The CDR3 DNA sequence: TGTGCCAGCAGGAAGGGACAAAGGAACACTGAAGCTTTCTTT. Amino acids: CASRKGQRNTEAFF.

This clone was seen more than once but under ten times. This sequence joins TRBV18 and TRBJ1-3, with D perhaps matching TRBD1 (5 bases). Germline lookup yields CDR1 KGHSH and CDR2 LQKENI. The CDR3 is 15 amino acids. V lost 3 bases and J lost 0, with 9 bases in between. CDR3 DNA sequence: TGTGCCAGCTCACCGGACATAAACTCTGGAAACACCATATATTTT. Translation gives CASSPDINSGNTIYF.

V and J are TRBV9 and TRBJ2-1; 8 nucleotides match TRBD1. The V and J ends lost 0 bases and 7 bases, in that order; junction bases with no gene match: 18. This CDR3 is 19 amino acids long. Per the germline V gene, CDR1 is SGDLS and CDR2 is YYNGEE. The CDR3 nucleotides read TGTGCCAGCAGCGTAGCTGGGGGTGTTTCGGGACAGGAGATTAATGAGCAGTTCTTC. Its protein product is CASSVAGGVSGQEINEQFF.

The rearrangement joins TRBV5-1 to TRBJ1-2, with D unresolved. The CDR3 runs to 16 residues. Trimming removed 0 bases from V and 6 bases from J, with 18 bases in between. Germline loops: CDR1 SGHRS, CDR2 YFSETQ. CDR3 protein: CASSLANVAGVDGYTF. The CDR3 DNA reads TGCGCCAGCAGCTTGGCGAATGTTGCCGGAGTCGATGGCTACACCTTC.

J is TRBJ2-3 and V is TRBV7-9, with 7 bases fitting TRBD1. Germline CDR1 SEHNR, CDR2 FQNEAQ (reference sequence). This CDR3 spans 14 amino acids. Trimming took 5 bases from V and 1 from J; bases not matched to a gene: 3. The DNA for the CDR3 is TGTGCCAGCAGCGTAGGACAGGGCACAGATACGCAGTATTTT. Protein sequence: CASSVGQGTDTQYF. The full variable domain, completed using reference TRBV7-9 and TRBJ2-3, is DTGVSQNPRHKITKRGQNVTFRCDPISEHNRLYWYRQTLGQGPEFLTYFQNEAQLEKSRLLSDRFSAERPKGSFSTLEIQRTEQGDSAMYLCASSVGQGTDTQYFGPGTRLTVL.

This chain joins TRBV5-5 and TRBJ1-2, with 9 bases that match TRBD1. CDR1 is SGHKS, CDR2 YYEKEE, per germline (reference sequence). This CDR3 spans 16 amino acids. V dropped 0 bases and J dropped 3; count of bases not matched to a gene: 6. The CDR3 DNA follows: TGTGCCAGCAGCTTGGAAGGTCGGACAGGGGACTATGGCTACACCTTC. Encoded protein: CASSLEGRTGDYGYTF.

With respect to this clone: Its ends do not fully match the called genes, so a read error is possible. The chain employs TRBV6-4 and TRBJ1-3, with TRBD1 identical over 10 bases. CDR1 MRHNA and CDR2 SNTAGT come from the germline V gene. The CDR3 consists of 15 residues. CDR3 nucleotides: TGTGCCGGCAGGGGGACAGGGGCGCGCGGAAACACCATATATTTT. Amino acids: CAGRGTGARGNTIYF.

The chain couples TRBV5-5 to TRBJ1-4; 7 nucleotides agree with TRBD1. The junction had 10 bases not matched to a gene; V was cut back by 2 bases and J by 3 bases. The CDR3 contains 17 residues. CDR1 is SGHKS, CDR2 YYEKEE, per germline (reference sequence). The chain's CDR3 is CASSFTGQSSANEKLFF. In DNA form, the CDR3 reads TGTGCCAGCAGCTTCACGGGACAGAGTTCAGCTAATGAAAAACTGTTTTTT.

This clone was picked up a small number of times. The chain combines TRBV7-9 with TRBJ1-2; TRBD1 might be the D (6 bases). The length of the CDR3 is 12 residues. Germline V gene data show CDR1 as SEHNR and CDR2 as FQNEAQ (reference sequence). Trimming shortened V by 5 bases and J by 8 bases, and 12 bases separated the two germline ends. For the CDR3, the DNA is TGTGCCAGCAGCCTGGACAGTTGGGGCTACACCTTC. Translation gives CASSLDSWGYTF.

This clone was seen more than once but under ten times. The rearrangement joins TRBV28 to TRBJ1-2, with D possibly TRBD1 on 6 matching bases. The length of the CDR3 is 13 residues. The germline CDR1 and CDR2 sequences are MDHEN and SYDVKM. Trimming took off 1 base at V and 8 bases at J, with 11 bases between the two ends. The CDR3 here is CASSLYRVEGYTF. CDR3 bases: TGTGCCAGCAGTTTATACAGGGTGGAGGGCTACACCTTC.